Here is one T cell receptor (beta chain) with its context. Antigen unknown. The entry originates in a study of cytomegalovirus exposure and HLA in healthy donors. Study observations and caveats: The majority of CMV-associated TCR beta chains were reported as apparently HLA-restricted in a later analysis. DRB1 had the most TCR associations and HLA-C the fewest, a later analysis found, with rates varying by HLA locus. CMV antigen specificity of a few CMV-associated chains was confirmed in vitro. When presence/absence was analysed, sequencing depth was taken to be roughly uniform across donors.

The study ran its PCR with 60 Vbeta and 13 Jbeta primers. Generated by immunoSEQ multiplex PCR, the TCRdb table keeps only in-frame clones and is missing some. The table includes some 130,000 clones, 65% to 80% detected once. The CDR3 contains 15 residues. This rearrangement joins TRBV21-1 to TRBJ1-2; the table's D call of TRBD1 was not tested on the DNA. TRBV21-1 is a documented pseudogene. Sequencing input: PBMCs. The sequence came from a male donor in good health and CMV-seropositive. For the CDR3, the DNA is TGTGCCAGCAGCATACGACAGTCCGAGAGCTATGGCTACACCTTC. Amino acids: CASSIRQSESYGYTF.